The clone carrying this T cell receptor (beta chain) was seen more than once but under ten times. The antigen is unknown. V gave up 6 bases and J gave up 3 bases, with 11 bases separating them. The CDR3 is 14 amino acids. Next came a second PCR, run for about 7 to 11 cycles, which used a sample-barcoded 5' primer along with a J-beta primer mix. Each cDNA molecule was tagged by a template-switch adaptor with 12 random nucleotides. Via MiXCR, TCRdb re-called the 5' RACE reads, giving one row per CDR3 protein. This sample carries about 770,000 distinct CDR3 sequences, 44% of them seen once, and the ten largest clones take approximately 20%. Every donor contributed around 10 milliliters of peripheral blood by blood draw. The sample originates from a study of blood T cells in healthy people across ages. Study results and limitations: PBMCs went unsorted, and a conclusive naive versus antigen-experienced comparison was therefore prevented.

The sequence was collected from a man in his 60s in good health. The sequenced sample was blood. The rearrangement joins TRBV12-3 or TRBV12-4 to TRBJ1-4, with D tentatively TRBD1 (6 bases). The CDR3 spells CASSNRVSNEKLFF. The CDR3 DNA reads as TGTGCCAGCAGCAACAGGGTTTCTAATGAAAAACTGTTTTTT.